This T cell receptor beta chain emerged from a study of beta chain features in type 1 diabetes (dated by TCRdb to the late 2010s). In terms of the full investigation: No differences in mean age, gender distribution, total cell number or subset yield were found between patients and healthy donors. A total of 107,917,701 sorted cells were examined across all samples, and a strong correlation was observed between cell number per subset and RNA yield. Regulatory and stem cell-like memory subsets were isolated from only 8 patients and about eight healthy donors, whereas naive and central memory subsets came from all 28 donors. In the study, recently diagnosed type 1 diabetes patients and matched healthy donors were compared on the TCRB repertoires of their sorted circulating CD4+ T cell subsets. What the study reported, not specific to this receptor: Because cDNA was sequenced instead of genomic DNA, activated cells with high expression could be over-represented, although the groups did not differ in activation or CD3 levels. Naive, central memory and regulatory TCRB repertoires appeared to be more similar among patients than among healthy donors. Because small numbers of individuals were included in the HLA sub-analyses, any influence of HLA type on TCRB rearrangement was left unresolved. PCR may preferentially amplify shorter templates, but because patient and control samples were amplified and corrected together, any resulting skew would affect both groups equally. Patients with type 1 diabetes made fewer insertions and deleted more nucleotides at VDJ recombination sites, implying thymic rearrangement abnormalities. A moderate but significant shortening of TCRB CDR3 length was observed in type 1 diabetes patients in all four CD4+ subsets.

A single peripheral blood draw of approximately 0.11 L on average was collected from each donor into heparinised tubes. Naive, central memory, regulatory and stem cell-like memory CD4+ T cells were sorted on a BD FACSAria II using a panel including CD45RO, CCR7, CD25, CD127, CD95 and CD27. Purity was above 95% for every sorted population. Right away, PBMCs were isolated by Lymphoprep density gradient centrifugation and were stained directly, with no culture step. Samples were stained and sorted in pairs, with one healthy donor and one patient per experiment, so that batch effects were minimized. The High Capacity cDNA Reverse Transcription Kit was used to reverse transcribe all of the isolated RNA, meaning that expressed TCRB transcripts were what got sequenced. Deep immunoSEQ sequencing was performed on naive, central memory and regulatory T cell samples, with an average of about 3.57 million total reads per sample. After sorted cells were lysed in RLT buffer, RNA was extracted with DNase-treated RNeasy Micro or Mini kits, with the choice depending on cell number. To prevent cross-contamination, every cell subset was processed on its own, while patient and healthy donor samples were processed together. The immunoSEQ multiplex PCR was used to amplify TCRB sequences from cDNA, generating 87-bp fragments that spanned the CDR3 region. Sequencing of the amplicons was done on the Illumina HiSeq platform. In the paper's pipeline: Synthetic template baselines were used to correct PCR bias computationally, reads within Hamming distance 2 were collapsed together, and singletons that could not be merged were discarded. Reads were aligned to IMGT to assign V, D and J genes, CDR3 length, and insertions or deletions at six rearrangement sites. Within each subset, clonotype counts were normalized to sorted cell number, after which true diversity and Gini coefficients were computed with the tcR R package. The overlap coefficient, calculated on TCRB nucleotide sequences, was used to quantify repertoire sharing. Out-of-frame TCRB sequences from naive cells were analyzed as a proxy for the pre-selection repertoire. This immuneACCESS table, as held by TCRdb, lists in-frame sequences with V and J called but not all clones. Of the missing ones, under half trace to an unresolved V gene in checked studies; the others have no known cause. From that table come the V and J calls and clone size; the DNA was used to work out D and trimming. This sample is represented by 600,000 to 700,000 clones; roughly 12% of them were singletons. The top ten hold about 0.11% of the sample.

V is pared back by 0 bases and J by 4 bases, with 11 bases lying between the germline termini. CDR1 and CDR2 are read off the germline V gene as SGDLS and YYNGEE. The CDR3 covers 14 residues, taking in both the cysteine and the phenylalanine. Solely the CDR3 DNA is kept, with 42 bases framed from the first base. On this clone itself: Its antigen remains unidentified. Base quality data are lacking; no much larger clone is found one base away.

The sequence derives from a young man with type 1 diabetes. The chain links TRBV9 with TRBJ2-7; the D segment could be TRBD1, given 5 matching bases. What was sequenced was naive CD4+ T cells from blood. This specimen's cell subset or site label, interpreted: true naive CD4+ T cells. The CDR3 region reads CASSVEGFPYEQYF. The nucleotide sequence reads TGTGCCAGCAGCGTAGAGGGGTTTCCGTACGAGCAGTACTTC.